This T cell receptor beta chain was retrieved from a study of cytotoxic CD8 clonotypes in ibrutinib-treated CLL. For the study at large: Sequencing produced an average of roughly 230,000 productive templates and under 95,000 productive rearrangements per sample.

This clone was found once. The CDR3 runs 17 residues. In germline, CDR1 is SGHAT, CDR2 FQNNGV. V shed 0 bases and J 4 bases; nucleotides not matched to a gene: 8. TCRdb keeps only in-frame clones here, not all; method: immunoSEQ multiplex PCR. This sample has 50,000 to 75,000 clones, with roughly 70% found just once. The material sequenced was PBMCs, taken after 12 months of ibrutinib treatment. The chain links TRBV11-2 to TRBJ2-1; TRBD2 matches at 8 bases. This TCR came from a human donor with chronic lymphocytic leukemia. The CDR3 here is CASSLDRVSGIYNEQFF. The DNA for the CDR3 is TGTGCCAGCAGCTTAGATCGGGTTAGCGGGATTTACAATGAGCAGTTCTTC. The whole variable domain, filled in from reference TRBV11-2 and TRBJ2-1, reads EAGVAQSPRYKIIEKRQSVAFWCNPISGHATLYWYQQILGQGPKLLIQFQNNGVVDDSQLPKDRFSAERLKGVDSTLKIQPAKLEDSAVYLCASSLDRVSGIYNEQFFGPGTRLTVL.